This is a list of T cell receptor beta chains from one sample in a study of regulatory T cells in long-lasting Graves disease. TCRdb redid the calling of the multiplex PCR reads with MiXCR, one entry per CDR3 protein. The sample holds some 330,000 distinct CDR3 sequences, roughly 24% seen once. The sample in question was peripheral blood mononuclear cells (PBMCs), obtained when the disease was refractory, from a patient treated with antithyroid drugs. The receptors stem from a woman aged 40 to 55 with Graves disease. Each CDR3 is given with its conserved first and last residue. The D gene is left open where the match is weak. Clone size appears in some rows only: once, few, many, or a class for an expanded clone.

.	TRBV20-1	.	TRBJ2-7	CSAAGSDGASYEQYF	TGCAGTGCTGCTGGTTCCGACGGTGCCTCCTACGAGCAGTACTTC
TRBD2	TRBV12-3/TRBV12-4	many	TRBJ2-7	CASRASGLASYEQYF	TGTGCCAGCCGTGCCTCGGGACTAGCCTCCTACGAGCAGTACTTC
TRBD2	TRBV6-2/TRBV6-3	many	TRBJ2-1	CASSFGTSGAYNEQFF	TGTGCCAGCAGCTTTGGGACTAGCGGGGCTTACAATGAGCAGTTCTTC
TRBD2	TRBV20-1	few	TRBJ2-1	CSVPREGDLSYNEQFF	TGCAGTGTTCCCCGGGAGGGGGACCTCTCCTACAATGAGCAGTTCTTC
.	TRBV28	many	TRBJ1-5	CASSSGAYSNQPQHF	TGTGCCAGCAGTTCTGGGGCTTATAGCAATCAGCCCCAGCATTTT
TRBD2	TRBV2	.	TRBJ2-1	CASSVDEPGLPKQFF	TGTGCCAGCAGTGTCGATGAGCCGGGACTACCCAAGCAGTTCTTC
.	TRBV5-4	.	TRBJ1-5	CASSPDPPGGQPQHF	TGTGCCAGCAGTCCGGACCCACCGGGAGGTCAGCCCCAGCATTTT
TRBD2	TRBV12-3/TRBV12-4	.	TRBJ2-2	CASSLLFGRRTSGRANTGELFF	TGTGCCAGCAGTTTGTTGTTCGGTCGTAGGACTAGCGGGAGGGCGAACACCGGGGAGCTGTTTTTT
.	TRBV6-1	many	TRBJ1-5	CASSLSTGGKPQHF	TGTGCCAGCAGCCTGTCTACGGGGGGTAAGCCCCAGCATTTT
TRBD1	TRBV29-1	many	TRBJ1-2	CSVAGGGGIYGYTF	TGCAGCGTTGCGGGCGGAGGGGGCATCTATGGCTACACCTTC
TRBD1	TRBV2	few	TRBJ2-2	CASTPDRLPIDTGELFF	TGTGCCAGCACCCCGGACAGGTTGCCTATTGACACCGGGGAGCTGTTTTTT
.	TRBV12-3/TRBV12-4	.	TRBJ2-3	CASRETLYAADTQYF	TGTGCCAGCAGGGAGACCCTCTATGCCGCAGATACGCAGTATTTT
.	TRBV6-5	few	TRBJ2-7	CASSYSSLNEQYF	TGTGCCAGCAGTTACTCGAGTCTTAACGAGCAGTACTTC
.	TRBV9	.	TRBJ2-2	CASSPLSGSGPTNTGELFF	TGTGCCAGCAGCCCCCTCTCTGGGAGCGGGCCTACGAACACCGGGGAGCTGTTTTTT
.	TRBV28	many	TRBJ1-6	CASSFGGGSYNSPLHF	TGTGCCAGCAGTTTTGGCGGGGGCTCCTATAATTCACCCCTCCACTTT
.	TRBV19	.	TRBJ2-2	CASSIPRVGELFF	TGTGCCAGTAGTATCCCCCGGGTCGGGGAGCTGTTTTTT